Listed below are T cell receptor beta chains from one sample, sequenced in a study of identical twins. TCRdb re-called the 5' RACE reads with MiXCR, one entry per CDR3 protein. The table has a few hundred thousand distinct CDR3 sequences, more than 9% seen once. The data also belong to a second study, concerning yellow fever vaccine responses in identical twins.

Sequencing input: PBMCs. Receptors originate from a woman between 18 and 30 years old in good health. Each CDR3 is given with its conserved first and last residue. D genes are given only for firm matches. Expanded clones are given a class, and other clones once, few, many or no size at all.

TRBV7-2,13,-,TRBJ2-2,-,CASSLEPIGELFF,TGTGCCAGCAGTTTAGAACCTATCGGGGAGCTGTTTTTT
TRBV20-1,14,TRBD2,TRBJ2-3,-,CSAPIGSGAGTQYF,TGCAGTGCTCCTATCGGTAGCGGGGCGGGTACGCAGTATTTT
TRBV20-1,15,TRBD2,TRBJ2-7,few,CSAYFLGGTTNEQYF,TGCAGTGCTTATTTCCTGGGAGGGACGACCAACGAGCAGTACTTC
TRBV3-1,14,-,TRBJ1-4,many,CASSQRQLSEKLFF,TGTGCCAGCAGCCAACGACAGTTGAGTGAAAAACTGTTTTTT
TRBV7-3,18,TRBD1,TRBJ1-1,few,CASSLSLDRGRMNTEAFF,TGTGCCAGCAGCTTATCCCTCGACAGGGGGAGGATGAACACTGAAGCTTTCTTT
TRBV3-1,15,TRBD2,TRBJ2-7,few,CASSHLSGGAGEQYF,TGTGCCAGCAGCCACTTAAGCGGGGGGGCCGGGGAGCAGTACTTC
TRBV28,13,-,TRBJ2-7,many,CASSDSLSYEQYF,TGTGCCAGCAGTGACAGCCTCTCCTACGAGCAGTACTTC
TRBV7-6,14,-,TRBJ2-1,few,CASSSPPRTHEQFF,TGTGCCAGCAGCTCCCCCCCCAGGACGCATGAGCAGTTCTTC
TRBV5-1,12,-,TRBJ2-7,many,CASSPYLEEQYF,TGCGCCAGCAGCCCCTACCTGGAGGAGCAGTACTTC
TRBV6-6,12,-,TRBJ2-5,-,CAVRTEGETQYF,TGTGCCGTCCGGACGGAGGGAGAGACCCAGTACTTC
TRBV10-3,15,TRBD1,TRBJ2-7,-,CAIRGTGTTTWEQYF,TGTGCCATCAGGGGGACAGGGACAACGACTTGGGAGCAGTACTTC
TRBV28,15,TRBD1,TRBJ2-7,-,CASSSRGSMTYEQYF,TGTGCCAGCAGTTCCAGGGGGTCCATGACCTACGAGCAGTACTTC
TRBV7-8,13,-,TRBJ2-5,-,CASSPIVGETQYF,TGTGCCAGCAGCCCGATCGTGGGGGAGACCCAGTACTTC
TRBV29-1,11,-,TRBJ2-1,-,CSVDGDAEQFF,TGCAGCGTTGACGGCGACGCGGAGCAGTTCTTC
TRBV5-1,16,-,TRBJ1-1,-,CASSLAVGGVGTEAFF,TGCGCCAGCAGCTTGGCGGTGGGGGGCGTTGGCACTGAAGCTTTCTTT
TRBV29-1,12,-,TRBJ2-5,many,CSAGPGEETQYF,TGCAGCGCCGGCCCGGGGGAGGAGACCCAGTACTTC
TRBV9,14,-,TRBJ1-6,many,CASSVEGYNSPLHF,TGTGCCAGCAGCGTAGAAGGCTACAATTCACCCCTCCACTTT
TRBV6-5,13,-,TRBJ2-3,many,CASSYLESDTQYF,TGTGCCAGCAGTTACCTTGAGTCCGATACGCAGTATTTT
TRBV5-1,16,TRBD2,TRBJ2-3,many,CASSLRLAGNADTQYF,TGCGCCAGCAGCTTGCGACTAGCGGGGAACGCAGATACGCAGTATTTT
TRBV7-2,14,-,TRBJ1-5,-,CASSFNRPNQPQHF,TGTGCCAGCAGCTTTAACAGGCCAAATCAGCCCCAGCATTTT
TRBV20-1,13,-,TRBJ2-5,-,CSAPSLVEETQYF,TGCAGTGCGCCAAGCCTGGTAGAGGAGACCCAGTACTTC
TRBV29-1,13,TRBD2,TRBJ2-1,-,CSVVLAGGDEQIF,TGCAGCGTTGTACTAGCGGGAGGTGATGAGCAGATCTTC
TRBV29-1,15,TRBD2,TRBJ2-1,-,CSTDSRTRVYNEQFF,TGCAGCACCGATTCACGGACTAGGGTCTACAATGAGCAGTTCTTC
TRBV2,12,-,TRBJ2-5,-,CASGEIQETQYF,TGTGCCAGCGGGGAGATCCAAGAGACCCAGTACTTC
TRBV20-1,16,TRBD2,TRBJ2-3,few,CSARDFLAGYRDTQYF,TGCAGTGCTAGAGATTTCCTAGCGGGGTATCGAGATACGCAGTATTTT
TRBV28,16,TRBD2,TRBJ2-1,-,CASNSVTSGFYNEQFF,TGTGCCAGCAACTCCGTGACTAGCGGTTTCTACAATGAGCAGTTCTTC
TRBV5-6,11,-,TRBJ2-1,many,CASSLEVEQFF,TGTGCCAGCAGCTTGGAAGTTGAGCAGTTCTTC
TRBV24-1,14,TRBD1,TRBJ1-1,-,CATSGTGKVTEAFF,TGTGCCACCAGCGGGACAGGGAAGGTCACTGAAGCTTTCTTT
TRBV5-1,15,-,TRBJ2-3,-,CASSLGSVSTDTQYF,TGCGCCAGCAGCTTGGGTTCCGTTAGCACAGATACGCAGTATTTT
TRBV18,15,TRBD1,TRBJ2-7,-,CASSAQTGGTYEQYF,TGTGCCAGCTCAGCACAGACAGGGGGTACCTACGAGCAGTACTTC
TRBV19,15,TRBD2,TRBJ2-5,-,CASSIRLAVQETQYF,TGTGCCAGTAGTATAAGGCTAGCGGTCCAAGAGACCCAGTACTTC
TRBV5-1,14,-,TRBJ2-5,few,CASSLATGQIAQYF,TGCGCCAGCAGCTTGGCCACTGGACAGATAGCCCAGTACTTC
TRBV7-9,15,TRBD1,TRBJ2-7,-,CASSWQTGISYEQYF,TGTGCCAGCAGCTGGCAGACAGGGATCTCCTACGAGCAGTACTTC
TRBV30,17,-,TRBJ2-5,few,CAWSGIGARGPRETQYF,TGTGCCTGGAGTGGTATCGGGGCTAGAGGACCAAGGGAGACCCAGTACTTC
TRBV27,13,-,TRBJ2-3,-,CASSTYLTDTQYF,TGTGCCAGCAGTACCTACCTCACAGATACGCAGTATTTT
TRBV5-1,15,TRBD2,TRBJ2-3,-,CASSIAGGTTDTQYF,TGCGCCAGCAGCATCGCCGGGGGGACGACAGATACGCAGTATTTT
TRBV6-5,17,TRBD2,TRBJ2-7,few,CASSSLRGAGGPYEQYF,TGTGCCAGCAGTTCCCTGCGAGGGGCGGGGGGGCCCTACGAGCAGTACTTC
TRBV9,16,TRBD2,TRBJ2-3,many,CASSAELAGGLDTQYF,TGTGCCAGCAGCGCCGAACTAGCGGGGGGGCTAGATACGCAGTATTTT
TRBV2,13,-,TRBJ1-6,few,CASSWTDNSPLHF,TGTGCCAGCAGTTGGACGGATAATTCACCCCTCCACTTT
TRBV20-1,16,TRBD1,TRBJ1-5,few,CSARNEQGYSNQPQHF,TGCAGTGCTAGAAACGAACAGGGGTATAGCAATCAGCCCCAGCATTTT
TRBV5-4,15,-,TRBJ2-7,many,CASSKEIGVMGEQYF,TGTGCCAGCAGCAAAGAGATAGGGGTGATGGGGGAGCAGTACTTC
TRBV4-1,17,TRBD1,TRBJ1-2,many,CASSHALDEGASYGYTF,TGCGCCAGCAGCCATGCCCTAGACGAGGGGGCAAGCTATGGCTACACCTTC
TRBV29-1,14,TRBD2,TRBJ2-1,-,CSVKTSGSYNEQFF,TGCAGCGTTAAGACTAGCGGCTCCTACAATGAGCAGTTCTTC
TRBV4-3,12,-,TRBJ2-3,-,CASSRLGDTQYF,TGCGCCAGCAGCCGCCTCGGTGATACGCAGTATTTT
TRBV7-8,13,-,TRBJ1-6,-,CASSTPVAAPLHF,TGTGCCAGCAGCACGCCAGTTGCTGCACCCCTCCACTTT
TRBV12-3/TRBV12-4,15,-,TRBJ2-1,many,CPCSGEAVRDNEQFF,TGTCCCTGCTCAGGAGAGGCCGTTCGAGACAATGAGCAGTTCTTC
TRBV4-1,15,TRBD1,TRBJ1-1,many,CASSQADRENTEAFF,TGCGCCAGCAGCCAGGCTGACAGGGAGAACACTGAAGCTTTCTTT
TRBV5-1,14,-,TRBJ2-2,many,CASSLNLNTGELFF,TGCGCCAGCAGCTTGAACTTAAACACCGGGGAGCTGTTTTTT
TRBV27,16,TRBD1,TRBJ1-1,-,CASSSGQGRLYTEAFF,TGTGCCAGCAGTTCGGGACAGGGTCGTTTGTACACTGAAGCTTTCTTT
TRBV12-3/TRBV12-4,14,-,TRBJ2-3,many,CASSLGGGVDTQYF,TGTGCCAGCAGTTTAGGAGGTGGGGTGGATACGCAGTATTTT
TRBV2,15,-,TRBJ2-3,few,CASRGDKSRTDTQYF,TGTGCCAGCAGAGGGGACAAATCACGCACAGATACGCAGTATTTT
TRBV12-3/TRBV12-4,14,-,TRBJ1-4,many,CASSFGGRVEKLFF,TGTGCCAGCAGTTTCGGCGGCCGGGTTGAAAAACTGTTTTTT
TRBV5-1,13,-,TRBJ1-4,few,CASSLSGREKLFF,TGCGCCAGCAGCTTGTCGGGGCGTGAAAAACTGTTTTTT